The TCR beta chain under discussion was sequenced for a study of blood T cell repertoires in COVID-19. Study context: The samples span acute and convalescent COVID-19 from the United States, Italy and Spain. T cells, B-cell-depleted T cells, or PBMCs supplied cDNA or gDNA.

Authors' processing steps: Estimates of nucleated cell counts were drawn from the amplification of reference gene primers. Data came from immunoSEQ multiplex PCR; TCRdb stores just in-frame clones and leaves some out. That table furnishes V, J and clone size, whereas the DNA furnished D and trimming. The sample carries 100,000 to 150,000 clones, 80% to 90% recorded once. The CDR3 spans 13 residues. Germline V gene lookup returns CDR1 SGHTA and CDR2 FQGNSA. V lost 0 bases to trimming and J lost 6 bases, with 9 bases between them. The specimen sequenced was peripheral blood. This chain connects TRBV7-2 to TRBJ2-7; D gene ambiguous. The TCR was taken from a man in his forties or fifties with active or convalescent COVID-19. CDR3 protein: CASSLAPIFEQYF. The CDR3, as DNA: TGTGCCAGCAGCTTAGCTCCTATTTTCGAGCAGTACTTC.